The 14 T cell receptor beta chains reported below all come from one sample, sequenced in a study of T cell responses to AZD1222 COVID-19 vaccine. Assay: immunoSEQ multiplex PCR; the TCRdb copy retains only in-frame clones and omits some. The repertoire has some 120,000 clones, roughly 90% of them found once; the top ten carry over 5%. The sample in question was peripheral blood, obtained 28 days after the second AZD1222 dose. Receptors originate from an adult who received the AZD1222 COVID-19 vaccine.

V gene TRBV11-2 combines with J gene TRBJ1-5; TRBD1 agrees at 7 bases. J gave up 7 bases and V 0 bases, and 3 bases lay outside the gene matches. Germline V lookup: CDR1 SGHAT, CDR2 FQNNGV. CDR3 length: 14 amino acids. For the CDR3, the DNA is TGTGCCAGCAGCTTAGATCAGGGGGGCCAGCCCCAGCATTTT. The encoded protein is CASSLDQGGQPQHF.

CDR3 nucleotides: TGTGCTAGTGGTTTGGTACTGGGCGGGGGGTACTACAATGAGCAGTTCTTC. It translates to CASGLVLGGGYYNEQFF. The chain links TRBV12-5 to TRBJ2-1, with 8 bases that match TRBD2. Losses at the gene ends were 0 bases for V and 3 bases for J; bases not matched to a gene: 7. The CDR3 runs 17 residues. Germline V gene sequence: CDR1 LGHNT, CDR2 FRNRAP.

V and J are TRBV18 and TRBJ2-7; TRBD2 matches 10 bases. The V gene's germline CDR1 is KGHSH and CDR2 LQKENI. V lost 3 bases, J lost 2 bases, and 7 bases stayed unmatched. The CDR3 is made up of 16 amino acids. DNA of the CDR3: TGTGCCAGCTCACCTCCACTAGCGGGATCAACCTACGAGCAGTACTTC. It is translated as CASSPPLAGSTYEQYF.

V usage is TRBV30 and J usage is TRBJ2-1; TRBD2 aligns across 11 bases. Germline values: CDR1 GTSNPN, CDR2 SVGIG (reference sequence). The CDR3 consists of 15 residues. V was pared by 3 bases and J by 9 bases, with 10 bases of the junction left unmatched. CDR3 DNA: TGTGCCTGGAGCGTAGCGGGGGGGCCGATTAGTGAGCAGTTCTTC. It codes for CAWSVAGGPISEQFF.

The chain is built from TRBV2 and TRBJ1-2, with unresolved D. This CDR3 has 12 residues. Germline V CDR1 and CDR2: SNHLY, FYNNEI. V lost 10 bases and J 5 bases, leaving 14 bases between the germline ends. CDR3 loop: CATRPDGYGYTF. The CDR3 nucleotides are TGTGCCACCCGGCCCGACGGGTATGGCTACACCTTC. Looking up the rest from reference TRBV2 and TRBJ1-2 gives the full variable domain: EPEVTQTPSHQVTQMGQEVILRCVPISNHLYFYWYRQILGQKVEFLVSFYNNEISEKSEIFDDQFSVERPDGSNFTLKIRSTKLEDSAMYFCATRPDGYGYTFGSGTRLTVV.

This chain connects TRBV6-5 to TRBJ2-7, with D possibly TRBD2 on 5 matching bases. Germline V gene lookup returns CDR1 MNHEY and CDR2 SVGAGI. The CDR3 runs 12 residues. V dropped 8 bases and J dropped 0 bases, with 8 bases sitting between them. CDR3 DNA: TGTGCCAGCCGGGATCCCTCCTACGAGCAGTACTTC. Protein: CASRDPSYEQYF.

In this sample, this clone turned up a few times. The V call is TRBV11-3, the J call TRBJ2-1; 7 bases map to TRBD2. The germline gives CDR1 SGHNT, CDR2 YENEEA. Trimming cost V 3 bases and J 10 bases; bases outside gene matches: 6. CDR3 length: 13 residues. CDR3 region: CASSFYGAGEQFF. The CDR3 nucleotides read TGTGCCAGCAGCTTTTACGGAGCGGGGGAGCAGTTCTTC. The full variable domain, completed using reference TRBV11-3 and TRBJ2-1, is EAGVVQSPRYKIIEKKQPVAFWCNPISGHNTLYWYLQNLGQGPELLIRYENEEAVDDSQLPKDRFSAERLKGVDSTLKIQPAELGDSAVYLCASSFYGAGEQFFGPGTRLTVL.

This chain uses TRBV6-2 or TRBV6-3 with TRBJ2-7; D tentatively reads TRBD1 or TRBD2 (5 bases each). Germline values: CDR1 MNHEY, CDR2 SVGEGT. With 2 bases removed from V and 3 bases from J, the gap between germline ends came to 14 bases. CDR3 length: 15 amino acids. The CDR3 loop reads CASSYHGTSDYEQYF. DNA of the CDR3: TGTGCCAGCAGTTACCATGGGACCTCGGACTACGAGCAGTACTTC.

The gene calls are TRBV5-1 and TRBJ1-2, with 9 bases fitting TRBD1. This CDR3 region has 15 residues. Germline V CDR1 and CDR2: SGHRS, YFSETQ. The J segment lost 5 bases and the V segment lost 0 bases, leaving 5 bases of the junction unmatched. The CDR3 DNA follows: TGCGCCAGCAGCTTGGGGACAGGGGCAGGGTATGGCTACACCTTC. Its protein is CASSLGTGAGYGYTF.

This chain's CDR3 is CASSLDVSDRVGYTF. Written as DNA, the CDR3 is TGTGCCAGCAGCTTGGACGTCTCCGACAGGGTTGGCTACACCTTC. This chain connects TRBV5-5 to TRBJ1-2; 7 nucleotides align to TRBD1. Unmatched junction bases numbered 9, after V lost 0 bases and J lost 7 bases. The germline CDR1 and CDR2 sequences are SGHKS and YYEKEE (reference sequence). This CDR3 is built from 15 residues.

The J gene is TRBJ2-3, the V gene TRBV5-4; weak D call: TRBD1 (7 bases). CDR3 length: 17 amino acids. The V gene's germline CDR1 is SGHNT and CDR2 YYREEE (reference sequence). Between the trimmed V and J ends, which lost 0 bases and 2 bases, there was a span of 16 bases. CDR3 loop: CASSLAGGTVLTDTQYF. For the CDR3, the DNA is TGTGCCAGCAGCTTGGCCGGAGGGACAGTTCTCACAGATACGCAGTATTTT.

The chain employs TRBV19 and TRBJ1-1; weak D call: TRBD1 (6 bases). CDR1 and CDR2 from the germline V gene are LNHDA and SQIVND (reference sequence). The CDR3 contains 12 residues. The V gene lost 7 bases and the J gene lost 7 bases, with 13 bases spanning the gap. CDR3 coding DNA: TGTGCCAGTACACAGGGCAGGGTTGAAGCTTTCTTT. This gives the protein CASTQGRVEAFF. Complete variable domain (other parts from reference TRBV19 and TRBJ1-1): DGGITQSPKYLFRKEGQNVTLSCEQNLNHDAMYWYRQDPGQGLRLIYYSQIVNDFQKGDIAEGYSVSREKKESFPLTVTSAQKNPTAFYLCASTQGRVEAFFGQGTRLTVV.

In its sample, this clone was seen a few times. The V and J genes are TRBV2 and TRBJ2-1; a possible D gene is TRBD2 (6 bases). The CDR3 spans 14 residues. Trimming took 6 bases from V and 9 from J, leaving 18 bases between them. Per the germline V gene, CDR1 is SNHLY and CDR2 is FYNNEI. The chain's CDR3 is CASRPGTSAAEQFF. In DNA form, the CDR3 reads TGTGCCAGCAGGCCCGGGACTTCGGCAGCTGAGCAGTTCTTC.

The chain couples TRBV4-3 to TRBJ1-2, with a possible D match to TRBD1 (5 bases). Trimming took off 0 bases at V and 7 bases at J, with 15 bases between the two ends. CDR1 is LGHNA and CDR2 is YSLEER in the germline V gene. The CDR3 is made up of 15 amino acids. The CDR3 reads CASSQETRGSGGYTF. CDR3 sequence (DNA): TGCGCCAGCAGCCAAGAAACCCGGGGGTCGGGTGGCTACACCTTC.